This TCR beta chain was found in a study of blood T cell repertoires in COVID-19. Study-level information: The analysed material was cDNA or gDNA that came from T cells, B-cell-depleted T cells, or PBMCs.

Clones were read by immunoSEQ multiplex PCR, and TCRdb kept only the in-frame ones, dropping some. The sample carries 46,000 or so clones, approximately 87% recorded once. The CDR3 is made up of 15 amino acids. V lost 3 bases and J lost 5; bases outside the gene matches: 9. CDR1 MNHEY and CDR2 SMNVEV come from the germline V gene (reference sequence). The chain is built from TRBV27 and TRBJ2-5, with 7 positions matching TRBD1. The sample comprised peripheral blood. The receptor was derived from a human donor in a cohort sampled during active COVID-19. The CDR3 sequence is CASSFSGQLGETQYF. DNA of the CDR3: TGTGCCAGCAGTTTCTCGGGACAGCTGGGGGAGACCCAGTACTTC.